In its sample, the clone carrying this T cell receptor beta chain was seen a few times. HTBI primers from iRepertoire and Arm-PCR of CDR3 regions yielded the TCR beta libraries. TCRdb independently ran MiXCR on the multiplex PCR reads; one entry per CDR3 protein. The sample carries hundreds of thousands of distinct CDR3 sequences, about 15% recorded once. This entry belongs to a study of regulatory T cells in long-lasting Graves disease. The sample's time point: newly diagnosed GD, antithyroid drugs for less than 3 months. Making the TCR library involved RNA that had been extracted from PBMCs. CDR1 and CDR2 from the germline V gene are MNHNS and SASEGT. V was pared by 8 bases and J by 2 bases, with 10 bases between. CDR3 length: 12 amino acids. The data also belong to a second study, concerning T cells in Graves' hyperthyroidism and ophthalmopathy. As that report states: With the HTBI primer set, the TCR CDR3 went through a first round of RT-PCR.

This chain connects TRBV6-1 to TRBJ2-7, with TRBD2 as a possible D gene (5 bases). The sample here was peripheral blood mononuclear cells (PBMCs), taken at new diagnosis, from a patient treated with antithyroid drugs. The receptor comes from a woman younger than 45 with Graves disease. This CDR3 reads CASGLLAYEQYF. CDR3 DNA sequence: TGTGCCAGCGGACTGCTGGCCTACGAGCAGTACTTC.